This TCR beta chain comes out of a study of T cell responses to AZD1222 COVID-19 vaccine. Remarks on this clone: A junction boundary mismatches the germline segment, possibly from a read error.

The CDR3 has 15 residues. Germline V gene data show CDR1 as SSHAT and CDR2 as FNYEAQ (reference sequence). Sequencing used immunoSEQ multiplex PCR; TCRdb keeps in-frame clones, though not all of them. Among roughly 99,000 clones listed, roughly nine tenths were seen once. The sequenced sample was peripheral blood, obtained 28 days after the second AZD1222 dose. The rearrangement uses TRBV7-7 and TRBJ2-3, with a tentative D call TRBD2 (6 bases). This TCR derives from an adult who received the AZD1222 COVID-19 vaccine. CDR3 region: CASSPEWGRPDTQYF. DNA of the CDR3: TGTGCTAGCAGTCCCGAGTGGGGGAGGCCCGATACGCAGTATTTT.